A selection of T cell receptor beta chains follows, all from one sample in a study of blood T cell repertoires in COVID-19. Generated by immunoSEQ multiplex PCR, the TCRdb table keeps only in-frame clones and is missing some. The data hold over 75,000 clones, with 85% to 95% observed a single time. Sequencing was performed on peripheral blood. The receptors derive from a man in his sixties with acute or convalescent COVID-19. Both conserved end residues are part of each CDR3. The D gene is left open where the match is weak.

V	D	J	DNA	CDR3
TRBV5-4	TRBD1	TRBJ1-6	TGTGCCAGCAGGCAAACAGGGGGGGTTAATTCACCCCTCCACTTT	CASRQTGGVNSPLHF
TRBV20-1	-	TRBJ2-7	TGCAGTGCTAGTCCTCCCAACAGGGACTCCTACGAGCAGTACTTC	CSASPPNRDSYEQYF
TRBV28	-	TRBJ1-2	TGTGCCAGCAGTCCCAACTCCCCAGGGTTCGGTCACGGCTACACCTTC	CASSPNSPGFGHGYTF
TRBV30	TRBD1	TRBJ1-5	TGTGCCTGGAGTCAGGGGGCCGGTCAGCCCCAGCATTTT	CAWSQGAGQPQHF
TRBV4-2	TRBD1	TRBJ1-5	TGTGCCAGCAGCCCAGGGGGTGGTGGCAATCAGCCCCAGCATTTT	CASSPGGGGNQPQHF
TRBV18	TRBD1	TRBJ2-5	TGTGCCAGCTCACCCAAGGGACAGGGTCTCCAAGAGACCCAGTACTTC	CASSPKGQGLQETQYF
TRBV30	TRBD1	TRBJ2-7	TGTGCCTGGACGACAGGGGGATACGAGCAGTACTTC	CAWTTGGYEQYF
TRBV29-1	-	TRBJ2-7	TGCAGCGTCGTCTACTCCTACGAGCAGTACTTC	CSVVYSYEQYF
TRBV19	TRBD1	TRBJ2-7	TGTGCTACAAGGGGGACAGTCGAGCAGTACTTC	CATRGTVEQYF
TRBV3-1/TRBV3-2	TRBD2	TRBJ2-7	TGTGCCAGCAGCCAGGCGACTAGCGGAAACTACGAGCAGTACTTC	CASSQATSGNYEQYF
TRBV19	TRBD1	TRBJ2-3	TGTGCCAGTAGTATCGGTGGACAGGGTTCAGATACGCAGTATTTT	CASSIGGQGSDTQYF
TRBV4-3	TRBD1	TRBJ2-5	TGCGCCAGCAGCCAAGTAGGACAGGGGAGCCCCGAATACGGGGAGACCCAGTACTTC	CASSQVGQGSPEYGETQYF
TRBV27	TRBD2	TRBJ2-7	TGTGCCAGCAGCTCCACCGGGACTAGCCAAGGGGAGCAGTACTTC	CASSSTGTSQGEQYF
TRBV24-1	TRBD2	TRBJ2-2	TGTGCCACGGGACTAGCGGGAGTAACCGGGGAGCTGTTTTTT	CATGLAGVTGELFF